One T cell receptor beta chain is described in this entry. This clonotype was found many times. Its antigen specificity is not known. No much larger clone is present one base from it, and per-base qualities are unavailable. The sample is drawn from a study of T cells in Graves' hyperthyroidism and ophthalmopathy (dated by TCRdb to the late 2010s). About the investigation overall: Peripheral blood samples were taken at initial diagnosis, before any treatment was given. The study also compared thyroid tissue and blood T-cell repertoires from about six Graves' hyperthyroidism patients. Once sampling was done, hyperthyroidism patients were given methimazole at a starting dose of 30 mg daily, whereas ophthalmopathy patients were given high-dose intravenous methylprednisolone. Whether ophthalmopathy could be predicted prospectively was tested in an independent validation cohort made up of 18 hyperthyroidism patients plus 17 patients who later progressed to ophthalmopathy. According to the paper, TCR Vbeta CDR3 sequencing was carried out on 135 peripheral blood samples, which came from about 45 ophthalmopathy, approximately 78 hyperthyroidism and roughly 17 progressor patients. The 75 to 100 discovery patients were divided at random into training and test sets in a 7:3 ratio. A discovery cohort of roughly 100 patients, 43 with Graves' ophthalmopathy and approximately 55 with stable Graves' hyperthyroidism, was used to find distinguishing TCR V-J signatures. What the work shows at the level of the full study, not this receptor alone: No statistical method was used to fix the sample size in advance, and group allocation was not hidden from the investigators. In cross-validation, a model built on a 13 V-J signature told ophthalmopathy apart from stable hyperthyroidism with 85% to 90% sensitivity and 81% to 82% specificity, and in testing the same model reached 80%/75%. Most expanded thyroid clonotypes (frequency above 0.001) were also detected in blood, a finding suggesting that blood repertoires may reflect thyroid immune responses. In validation, progression to ophthalmopathy was predicted by the model with approximately 67% sensitivity and approximately 78% specificity, a median of about 6.4 months before onset.

Relative to germline, V is 7 bases shorter and J is 9 bases shorter, with 15 bases between their ends. The germline V gene specifies MNHNS as CDR1 and SASEGT as CDR2. The CDR3 numbers 13 residues from cysteine through phenylalanine. Kept here is only the CDR3 DNA, which spans 39 bases and is read in frame from base 1. Stable Graves' hyperthyroidism was defined as the absence of progression to ophthalmopathy over 18 months of follow-up. Hyperthyroidism patients were aged 18 to 65 years and newly diagnosed, with disease duration of less than 2 months. Exclusion was applied to patients with uncontrolled infections, other autoimmune diseases, pregnancy or lactation. Diagnoses were based on clinical symptoms, serum thyroxine and TRAb, thyroid ultrasound and orbital computed tomography. PBMCs were separated from 8 to 10 ml of fresh peripheral blood using Ficoll-Paque density gradient centrifugation. Total RNA was extracted using Trizol reagent, and RNA quality was assessed on an Agilent 2100 Bioanalyzer.

Amplification of TCR beta CDR3 regions was carried out from RNA transcripts. The first round of RT-PCR for the TCR CDR3 was performed with the HTBI primer set and the Qiagen OneStep RT-PCR kit. Libraries were constructed in a second round of multiplex PCR, after which size selection and purification were performed. Libraries were sequenced paired-end with 100 bp reads on an Illumina HiSeq2000. On the study's bioinformatics: Raw data were processed with SOAPnuke, discarding reads with adapters, uncalled bases, mean Phred below 15, or no exact constant-primer or identifier match. High-quality paired reads were merged using COPE v1.2.5, and each unique nucleotide sequence was defined as a clonotype. MiTCR v1.1 was used to align the clonotypes against IMGT TRBV, TRBD and TRBJ reference segments. Analysis was restricted to V-J combinations with a frequency above 0.0001, which covered over 98% of repertoires. The TCS score was defined as the ratio of F50 (clonal expansion) to E x V (chaos), calculated using BLOSUM62-based TCRdist between CDR3 peptides within each V-J. Welch's t-statistics and random forest reduced just over 500 V-J features to 10 to 15, which were used in a naive Bayes classifier (R e1071). TCRdb reworked the public reads: Q25 trimming with fastp, MiXCR clone assembly, productive beta chains retained. Entries that share a CDR3 protein sequence are merged under the most common genes and DNA. In this record, the V and J calls reflect TCRdb's handling and not the investigators' own analysis. The sample table shows about 550,000 distinct CDR3 sequences, and 20% are seen once. The top ten constitute 26% of the sample.

The TCR comes from a man between 18 and 29 years old with Graves' hyperthyroidism. Recombination linked TRBV6-1 to TRBJ2-2; possibly the D gene is TRBD1, per 6 matching bases. The sequencing input was blood. This receptor has the CDR3 CASTGRGNWELFF. The nucleotide sequence reads TGTGCCAGCACTGGCAGGGGAAATTGGGAGCTGTTTTTT.